A selection of T cell receptor beta chains follows, all from one sample in a study of T cells after yellow fever vaccination. TCRdb re-called the 5' RACE reads with MiXCR, one entry per CDR3 protein. The sample includes 50,000 to 65,000 distinct CDR3 sequences, 5% to 8.5% of them seen just once. The sample in question was CD8+ T cells not binding an NS4B(214-222) dextramer, sorted from PBMCs, obtained approximately 47 days after the first yellow fever vaccination. The source is a man between 18 and 29 years old who received the YFV17D yellow fever vaccine. Each CDR3 is given with its conserved first and last residue. The D gene is left open where the match is weak. Clone size, where shown, is once, few, many, or a class for clones that have expanded.

TRBJ1-5 | . | TRBV12-5 | many | CASGLYNQPQHF | TGTGCTAGTGGTTTGTATAATCAGCCCCAGCATTTT
TRBJ2-2 | . | TRBV27 | . | CASSLWGGANTGELFF | TGTGCCAGCAGTTTATGGGGCGGGGCGAACACCGGGGAGCTGTTTTTT
TRBJ2-3 | . | TRBV7-2 | many | CASSLSISESTDTQYF | TGTGCCAGCAGCTTATCTATCAGCGAGAGCACAGATACGCAGTATTTT
TRBJ2-2 | . | TRBV20-1 | many | CSAKSLANENTGELFF | TGCAGTGCAAAGTCCCTAGCTAACGAGAACACCGGGGAGCTGTTTTTT
TRBJ2-3 | . | TRBV9 | many | CASSVASVSTDTQYF | TGTGCCAGCAGCGTAGCGTCAGTGAGCACAGATACGCAGTATTTT
TRBJ2-3 | . | TRBV5-1 | many | CASSLEATGARPDTQYF | TGCGCCAGCAGCTTGGAGGCGACTGGCGCCCGCCCAGATACGCAGTATTTT
TRBJ1-1 | TRBD1 | TRBV5-1 | few | CASSDLTGGTEAFF | TGCGCCAGCAGCGATCTGACAGGGGGGACTGAAGCTTTCTTT
TRBJ2-7 | . | TRBV5-4 | . | CALTSVKRQDYEQYF | TGTGCCCTTACATCGGTGAAACGGCAGGACTACGAGCAGTACTTC
TRBJ2-3 | . | TRBV29-1 | . | CSVSGGSRTPDTQYF | TGCAGCGTGTCCGGCGGGTCAAGGACCCCAGATACGCAGTATTTT
TRBJ1-5 | . | TRBV4-3 | few | CASSQEVGGGNQPQHF | TGCGCCAGCAGCCAAGAAGTGGGGGGAGGCAATCAGCCCCAGCATTTT
TRBJ2-3 | . | TRBV9 | many | CASSVQTDTQYF | TGTGCCAGCAGCGTTCAAACAGATACGCAGTATTTT
TRBJ2-7 | . | TRBV4-2 | many | CASSQDGGEQYF | TGTGCCAGCAGCCAAGACGGAGGCGAGCAGTACTTC
TRBJ2-2 | TRBD1 | TRBV6-1 | few | CASSTLTGFPNTGELFF | TGTGCCAGCAGTACCCTGACAGGGTTTCCGAACACCGGGGAGCTGTTTTTT
TRBJ2-2 | . | TRBV6-6 | . | CASSSYGTGELFF | TGTGCCAGCAGTTCCTATGGGACCGGGGAGCTGTTTTTT
TRBJ2-7 | . | TRBV27 | many | CASSLLNRVESEQYF | TGTGCCAGCAGTTTATTGAACAGGGTTGAGTCCGAGCAGTACTTC
TRBJ2-5 | TRBD2 | TRBV9 | many | CASSYTSAAQETQYF | TGTGCCAGCAGCTATACTAGCGCGGCTCAAGAGACCCAGTACTTC
TRBJ1-1 | . | TRBV7-9 | . | CASRTPTGRGMNTEAFF | TGTGCCAGCAGGACGCCCACTGGGCGGGGGATGAACACTGAAGCTTTCTTT
TRBJ1-1 | . | TRBV19 | few | CASSIVVPVMNTEAFF | TGTGCCAGTAGTATAGTCGTTCCGGTAATGAACACTGAAGCTTTCTTT
TRBJ2-1 | . | TRBV29-1 | many | CSVEEGHNEQFF | TGCAGCGTTGAAGAGGGACACAATGAGCAGTTCTTC
TRBJ2-3 | . | TRBV6-5 | . | CASTDRPDTQYF | TGTGCCAGCACCGACCGACCGGATACGCAGTATTTT
TRBJ1-1 | . | TRBV9 | few | CASTPTGGLGNTEAFF | TGTGCCAGCACCCCTACCGGAGGGCTGGGGAACACTGAAGCTTTCTTT
TRBJ1-2 | . | TRBV27 | many | CASSLQARGPEGYTF | TGTGCCAGCAGTTTACAAGCGCGGGGCCCGGAGGGCTACACCTTC
TRBJ2-1 | . | TRBV20-1 | few | CSAGKLGQIYNEQFF | TGCAGTGCTGGGAAACTCGGACAGATCTACAATGAGCAGTTCTTC
TRBJ2-3 | . | TRBV4-3 | many | CASSQVAGLPPDTQYF | TGCGCCAGCAGCCAAGTGGCGGGCCTACCCCCAGATACGCAGTATTTT
TRBJ1-6 | TRBD1 | TRBV7-9 | . | CASSTTGVSSPLHF | TGTGCCAGCAGCACGACAGGGGTCTCCTCACCCCTCCACTTT
TRBJ2-2 | . | TRBV6-5 | . | CASSYSSARGAGELFF | TGTGCCAGCAGTTACTCCTCGGCCAGAGGTGCCGGGGAGCTGTTTTTT
TRBJ2-3 | TRBD2 | TRBV7-6 | . | CASSLRVQAGGPILTDTQYF | TGTGCCAGCAGCTTAAGGGTCCAAGCGGGGGGGCCTATCCTAACAGATACGCAGTATTTT
TRBJ1-4 | TRBD1 | TRBV9 | . | CASSLGQDIWGEKLFF | TGTGCCAGCAGCCTGGGACAGGACATTTGGGGTGAAAAACTGTTTTTT
TRBJ2-4 | . | TRBV7-2 | . | CASSLDVKDIQYF | TGTGCCAGCAGCCTAGATGTCAAAGACATTCAGTACTTC
TRBJ2-6 | TRBD2 | TRBV11-2 | many | CASSLIAGEGPGANVLTF | TGTGCCAGCAGCTTAATAGCGGGGGAGGGTCCTGGGGCCAACGTCCTGACTTTC